The sequence of this TCR beta chain was determined in a study of cytotoxic CD8 clonotypes in ibrutinib-treated CLL. Across the study: Among patients, approximately 24 responded partially and 2 completely; 15 or so then stayed remitted and 12 progressed after median around 70 months. Findings and limits, study-wide: Baseline clonality was higher than in age-matched healthy donors and moved in step with circulating CD8+ T-cell counts. Before falling back toward baseline at progression, clonality had risen at the time of ibrutinib response.

Produced via immunoSEQ multiplex PCR; TCRdb's table is partial and in-frame only. This table has some 15,000 clones, about two thirds appearing once. The CDR3 covers 13 residues. Trimming removed 9 bases from V and 3 bases from J, with 12 bases in between. The germline gives CDR1 ENHRY, CDR2 SYGVKD. Of note for this clone: Antigen specificity is unknown.

The source of about 2 micrograms of genomic DNA for TCR beta libraries was cryopreserved PBMCs. V is TRBV10-3 and J is TRBJ2-1; TRBD2 might be the D (5 bases). This clonotype was sampled from a human donor with chronic lymphocytic leukemia. Sequences were derived from PBMCs, sampled before ibrutinib treatment. CDR3 coding DNA: TGTGCCATTCAGAGCGGAAGCTACAATGAGCAGTTCTTC. Translating it yields CAIQSGSYNEQFF.